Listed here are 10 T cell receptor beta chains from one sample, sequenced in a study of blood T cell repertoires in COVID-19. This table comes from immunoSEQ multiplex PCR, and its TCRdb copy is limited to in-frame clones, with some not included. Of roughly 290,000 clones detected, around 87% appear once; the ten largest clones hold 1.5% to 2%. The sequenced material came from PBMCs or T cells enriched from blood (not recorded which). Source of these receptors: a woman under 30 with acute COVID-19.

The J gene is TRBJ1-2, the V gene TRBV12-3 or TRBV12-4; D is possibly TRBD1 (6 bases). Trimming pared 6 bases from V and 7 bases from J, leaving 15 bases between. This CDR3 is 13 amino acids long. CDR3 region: CASRGRGHGGYTF. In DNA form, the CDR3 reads TGTGCCAGCAGGGGGCGGGGGCATGGTGGCTACACCTTC.

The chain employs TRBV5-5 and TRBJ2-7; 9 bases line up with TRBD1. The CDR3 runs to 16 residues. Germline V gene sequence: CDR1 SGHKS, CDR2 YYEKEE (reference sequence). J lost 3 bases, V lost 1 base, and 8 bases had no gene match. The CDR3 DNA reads TGTGCCAGCAGCTTGAGTTTGGTGACAGGGGGCTACGAGCAGTACTTC. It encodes CASSLSLVTGGYEQYF. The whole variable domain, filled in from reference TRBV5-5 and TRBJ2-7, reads DAGVTQSPTHLIKTRGQQVTLRCSPISGHKSVSWYQQVLGQGPQFIFQYYEKEERGRGNFPDRFSARQFPNYSSELNVNALLLGDSALYLCASSLSLVTGGYEQYFGPGTRLTVT.

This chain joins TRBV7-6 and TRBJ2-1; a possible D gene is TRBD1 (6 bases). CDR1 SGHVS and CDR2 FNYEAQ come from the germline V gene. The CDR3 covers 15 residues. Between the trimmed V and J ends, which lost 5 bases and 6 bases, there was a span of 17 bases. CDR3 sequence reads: CASSPRQEIFNEQFF. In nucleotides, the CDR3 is TGTGCCAGCAGCCCAAGACAGGAGATATTCAATGAGCAGTTCTTC.

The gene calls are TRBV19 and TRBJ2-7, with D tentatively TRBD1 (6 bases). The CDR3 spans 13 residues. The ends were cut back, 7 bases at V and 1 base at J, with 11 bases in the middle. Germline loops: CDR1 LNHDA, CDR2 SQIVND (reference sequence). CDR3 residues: CASNPGASYEQYF. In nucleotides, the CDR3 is TGTGCCAGTAACCCAGGGGCTTCCTACGAGCAGTACTTC.

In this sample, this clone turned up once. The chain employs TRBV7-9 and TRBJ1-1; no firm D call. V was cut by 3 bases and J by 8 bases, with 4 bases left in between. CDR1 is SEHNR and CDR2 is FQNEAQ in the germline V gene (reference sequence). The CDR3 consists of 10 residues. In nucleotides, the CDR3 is TGTGCCAGCAGCTTGACAGAAGCTTTCTTT. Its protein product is CASSLTEAFF. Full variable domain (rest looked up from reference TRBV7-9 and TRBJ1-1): DTGVSQNPRHKITKRGQNVTFRCDPISEHNRLYWYRQTLGQGPEFLTYFQNEAQLEKSRLLSDRFSAERPKGSFSTLEIQRTEQGDSAMYLCASSLTEAFFGQGTRLTVV.

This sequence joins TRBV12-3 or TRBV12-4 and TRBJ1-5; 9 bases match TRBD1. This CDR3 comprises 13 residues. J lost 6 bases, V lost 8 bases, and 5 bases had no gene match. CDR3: CASRDRVSQPQHF. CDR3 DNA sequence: TGTGCCAGCCGGGACAGGGTCAGTCAGCCCCAGCATTTT.

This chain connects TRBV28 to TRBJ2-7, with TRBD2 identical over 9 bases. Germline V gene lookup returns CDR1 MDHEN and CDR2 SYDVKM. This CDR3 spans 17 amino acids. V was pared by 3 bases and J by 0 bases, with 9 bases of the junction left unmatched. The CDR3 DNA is TGTGCCAGCAGTTTGTTTTTAGCGGGAGCGAGCTCCTACGAGCAGTACTTC. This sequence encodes CASSLFLAGASSYEQYF.

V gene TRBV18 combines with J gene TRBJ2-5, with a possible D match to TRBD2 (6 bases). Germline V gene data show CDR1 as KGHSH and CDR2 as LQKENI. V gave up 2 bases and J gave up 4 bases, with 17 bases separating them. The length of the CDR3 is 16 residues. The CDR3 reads CASSPRQGPGGETQYF. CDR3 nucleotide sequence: TGTGCCAGCTCACCAAGGCAGGGCCCCGGGGGAGAGACCCAGTACTTC.

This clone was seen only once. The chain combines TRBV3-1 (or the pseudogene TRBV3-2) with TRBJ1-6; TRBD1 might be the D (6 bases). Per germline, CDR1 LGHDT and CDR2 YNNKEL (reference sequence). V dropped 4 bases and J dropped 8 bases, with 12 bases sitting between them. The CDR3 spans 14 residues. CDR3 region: CASSPLNRDSPLHF. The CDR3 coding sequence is TGTGCCAGCAGCCCCCTTAACAGGGATTCACCCCTCCACTTT.

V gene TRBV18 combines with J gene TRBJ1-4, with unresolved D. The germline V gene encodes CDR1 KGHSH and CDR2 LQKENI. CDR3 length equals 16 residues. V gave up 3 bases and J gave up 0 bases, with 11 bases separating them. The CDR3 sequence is CASSPGGLATNEKLFF. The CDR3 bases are TGTGCCAGCTCACCGGGAGGGTTAGCAACTAATGAAAAACTGTTTTTT.